Listed below are T cell receptor beta chains from one sample, sequenced in a study of cytomegalovirus exposure and HLA in healthy donors. The table came from immunoSEQ multiplex PCR; TCRdb's copy has only in-frame clones and leaves some out. The repertoire consists of 130,000 or so clones, with more than 65% occurring once and the leading ten covering 4.2%. Sequencing was done on a sample of PBMCs. These receptors were taken from a male donor in good health and CMV-seropositive. CDR3s include the opening cysteine and the closing phenylalanine or tryptophan. The D gene is left open where the match is weak. Clone size, where shown, is once, few, many, or a class for clones that have expanded.

j_call d_call clone_size v_call cdr3_nt cdr3_aa
TRBJ1-6 TRBD1 . TRBV7-2 TGTGCCAGCAGCTTACGACAGGGAAGCTCCTATAATTCACCCCTCCACTTT CASSLRQGSSYNSPLHF
TRBJ2-1 . . TRBV7-9 TGTGCCAGCAGCCCCCGAAGGGGAGGCTACAATGAGCAGTTCTTC CASSPRRGGYNEQFF
TRBJ1-1 TRBD1 once TRBV28 TGTGCCAGCAGTTTGGGACAGGGGTCTGAAGCTTTCTTT CASSLGQGSEAFF
TRBJ2-3 TRBD2 . TRBV6-4 TGTGCCAGCAGTGACTCTTTAGCGGGAGGGCCAGATACGCAGTATTTT CASSDSLAGGPDTQYF
TRBJ1-2 . . TRBV5-1 TGCGCCAGCAGCTTGGCCGGAGACTCAAACTATGGCTACACCTTC CASSLAGDSNYGYTF
TRBJ2-3 . . TRBV7-2 TGTGCCAGCAGCCCTTGGACAGACACAGATACGCAGTATTTT CASSPWTDTDTQYF
TRBJ1-4 . few TRBV6-5 TGTGCCAGCAGTTACAGAGGGACATTAGGAGAAAAACTGTTTTTT CASSYRGTLGEKLFF
TRBJ2-7 . once TRBV27 TGTGCCAGCAGTCCCCTCGGGAGCGTTTTCGAGCAGTACTTC CASSPLGSVFEQYF
TRBJ2-7 TRBD2 . TRBV28 TGTGCCAGCAGTTTAGTGCCTAGCGGTAACCACCTCGAGCAGTACTTC CASSLVPSGNHLEQYF
TRBJ2-3 . . TRBV9 TGTGCCAGCAGCTCGAGGGTGGACGGCACAGATACGCAGTATTTT CASSSRVDGTDTQYF
TRBJ1-5 . . TRBV19 TGTGCCAGTAGTATCGGTCAGCGCCTTAGCAATCAGCCCCAGCATTTT CASSIGQRLSNQPQHF
TRBJ2-1 . . TRBV6-5 TGTGCCAGCAGTTACTCCGAAAGCTTCAATGAGCAGTTCTTC CASSYSESFNEQFF
TRBJ2-2 TRBD2 . TRBV9 TGTGCCAGCAGCGTTAGGCTAGCGGGTTCCGCCGGGGAGCTGTTTTTT CASSVRLAGSAGELFF
TRBJ2-7 . . TRBV9 TGTGCCAGCAGCGCTCCGGGACTCCCTCGGCAGTACTTC CASSAPGLPRQYF
TRBJ2-5 . . TRBV10-1 TGCGCCAGCAGAGGCAGGGCCAGAGATGAGGAGACCCAGTACTTC CASRGRARDEETQYF
TRBJ1-2 . . TRBV2 TGTGCCAGCCACCTGGGAGACTATGGCTACACCTTC CASHLGDYGYTF
TRBJ2-1 TRBD2 . TRBV6-5 TGTGCCAGCAGTTACAGGCGGGAGCCCCCCTACAATGAGCAGTTCTTC CASSYRREPPYNEQFF
TRBJ2-7 . . TRBV6-5 TGTGCCAGCAGTTTTAGCCTTACATACGAGCAGTACTTC CASSFSLTYEQYF
TRBJ2-1 . . TRBV5-4 TGTGCCAGCAGCTCATTAGCCGCCAATGAGCAGTTCTTC CASSSLAANEQFF
TRBJ2-1 . . TRBV10-3 TGTGCCATCAGTGAGTGGGCAGGCAATGAGCAGTTCTTC CAISEWAGNEQFF
TRBJ1-1 . . TRBV5-1 TGCGCCAGCAGCTTAGAACCGGGGGTGGGCACTGAAGCTTTCTTT CASSLEPGVGTEAFF
TRBJ2-7 . . TRBV5-6 TGTGCCAGCAGCTTCGAGAACTCCTACGAGCAGTACTTC CASSFENSYEQYF